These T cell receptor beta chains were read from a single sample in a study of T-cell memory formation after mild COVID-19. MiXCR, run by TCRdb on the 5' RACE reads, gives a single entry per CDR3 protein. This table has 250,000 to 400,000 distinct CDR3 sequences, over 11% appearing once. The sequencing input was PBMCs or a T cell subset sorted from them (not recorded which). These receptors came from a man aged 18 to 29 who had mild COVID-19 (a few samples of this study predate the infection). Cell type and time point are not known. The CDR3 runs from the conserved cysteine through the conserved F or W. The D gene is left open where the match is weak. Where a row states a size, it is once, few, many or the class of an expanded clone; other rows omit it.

CDR3nt: TGCAGTGCTAGACCTACCAGGACTAGCGGGGCGGATCACTACGAGCAGTACTTC
CDR3aa: CSARPTRTSGADHYEQYF
v_gene: TRBV20-1
d_gene: TRBD2
j_gene: TRBJ2-7
abundance: few

CDR3nt: TGTGCCAGCAGTTTGGCTAGCGAGTACCAAGAGACCCAGTACTTC
CDR3aa: CASSLASEYQETQYF
v_gene: TRBV27
d_gene: NA
j_gene: TRBJ2-5
abundance: NA

CDR3nt: TGTGCCAGCAGTTTAATAAACACCGGGGAGCTGTTTTTT
CDR3aa: CASSLINTGELFF
v_gene: TRBV12-3/TRBV12-4
d_gene: NA
j_gene: TRBJ2-2
abundance: many

CDR3nt: TGCAGCGCCATAAATGAGGGGGCTTGGGAAGCTTTCTTT
CDR3aa: CSAINEGAWEAFF
v_gene: TRBV29-1
d_gene: TRBD1
j_gene: TRBJ1-1
abundance: NA

CDR3nt: TGTGCCAGCAGCTGGGAAAGCGGGGGACGCACAGATACGCAGTATTTT
CDR3aa: CASSWESGGRTDTQYF
v_gene: TRBV7-2
d_gene: TRBD2
j_gene: TRBJ2-3
abundance: few

CDR3nt: TGCAGGGGCCGGGACAGCCACCTCTATGGCTACACCTTC
CDR3aa: CRGRDSHLYGYTF
v_gene: TRBV20-1
d_gene: TRBD1
j_gene: TRBJ1-2
abundance: few

CDR3nt: TGTGCCAGCAGCTCGTCCGGGGGCTATGGCTACACCTTC
CDR3aa: CASSSSGGYGYTF
v_gene: TRBV12-3/TRBV12-4
d_gene: NA
j_gene: TRBJ1-2
abundance: NA

CDR3nt: TGTGCCAGCAGTGAGGCCCTTTCAGGGAGGGCGCAGTATTTT
CDR3aa: CASSEALSGRAQYF
v_gene: TRBV25-1
d_gene: TRBD2
j_gene: TRBJ2-3
abundance: NA

CDR3nt: TGTGCCAGCGGGCTTCTCTCCACCGGGGAGCTGTTTTTT
CDR3aa: CASGLLSTGELFF
v_gene: TRBV27
d_gene: NA
j_gene: TRBJ2-2
abundance: many

CDR3nt: TGCGCCAGCGGGTCCCCCTACGAGCAGTACTTC
CDR3aa: CASGSPYEQYF
v_gene: TRBV10-2
d_gene: NA
j_gene: TRBJ2-7
abundance: medium-sized

CDR3nt: TGTGCCAGCAGACCAGGACAGGGGGCTCTGGGCGGTGGGAACATTCAGTACTTC
CDR3aa: CASRPGQGALGGGNIQYF
v_gene: TRBV6-5
d_gene: TRBD1
j_gene: TRBJ2-4
abundance: NA

CDR3nt: TGTGCCAGCAGCTTTCGAGGGGACAGGACCTATGGCTACACCTTC
CDR3aa: CASSFRGDRTYGYTF
v_gene: TRBV5-4
d_gene: TRBD1
j_gene: TRBJ1-2
abundance: NA

CDR3nt: TGTGCCAGCAGTTTAGGACCGGGACAGCTATACAATGAGCAGTTCTTC
CDR3aa: CASSLGPGQLYNEQFF
v_gene: TRBV27
d_gene: TRBD1
j_gene: TRBJ2-1
abundance: NA

CDR3nt: TGCAGTGCCGAGGGACAGGGGGTCTACAATGAGCAGTTCTTC
CDR3aa: CSAEGQGVYNEQFF
v_gene: TRBV20-1
d_gene: TRBD1
j_gene: TRBJ2-1
abundance: many

CDR3nt: TGTGCCAGCAGTGTGACAGGGATGGGAGGTAGGAGCAATCAGCCCCAGCATTTT
CDR3aa: CASSVTGMGGRSNQPQHF
v_gene: TRBV28
d_gene: TRBD1
j_gene: TRBJ1-5
abundance: NA

CDR3nt: TGTGCCAGCAGTTACAAATATGGCTACACCTTC
CDR3aa: CASSYKYGYTF
v_gene: TRBV6-6
d_gene: NA
j_gene: TRBJ1-2
abundance: NA

CDR3nt: TGTGCCAGCAGACTCGGGACAGGAGAGAACACTGAAGCTTTCTTT
CDR3aa: CASRLGTGENTEAFF
v_gene: TRBV5-5
d_gene: TRBD1
j_gene: TRBJ1-1
abundance: few

CDR3nt: TGCGCCAGCAGCCAAGAAACTTGGGGAACGCAGTACTTC
CDR3aa: CASSQETWGTQYF
v_gene: TRBV4-3
d_gene: NA
j_gene: TRBJ2-5
abundance: many

CDR3nt: TGCGCCAGCAGCTCGGACGGGGGGAGCCTTAACTATGGCTACACCTTC
CDR3aa: CASSSDGGSLNYGYTF
v_gene: TRBV5-1
d_gene: NA
j_gene: TRBJ1-2
abundance: NA

CDR3nt: TGTGCCAGCAGCCACGCCCGGGACTGGAGCACAGATACGCAGTATTTT
CDR3aa: CASSHARDWSTDTQYF
v_gene: TRBV3-1
d_gene: NA
j_gene: TRBJ2-3
abundance: few

CDR3nt: TGCAGTGCCACGGGCCCACAGGTGCCATCCTACAATGAGCAGTTCTTC
CDR3aa: CSATGPQVPSYNEQFF
v_gene: TRBV20-1
d_gene: NA
j_gene: TRBJ2-1
abundance: NA

CDR3nt: TGTGCCAGCAGCCCCGCCGGGACAGGGGATTCTAGTGGTCAGCCCCAGCATTTT
CDR3aa: CASSPAGTGDSSGQPQHF
v_gene: TRBV3-1
d_gene: TRBD1
j_gene: TRBJ1-5
abundance: NA

CDR3nt: TGCGCCAGCAGCCCGGACGGTAGCAATCAGCCCCAGCATTTT
CDR3aa: CASSPDGSNQPQHF
v_gene: TRBV4-3
d_gene: NA
j_gene: TRBJ1-5
abundance: NA

CDR3nt: TGCGCCAGCAGCCCGGGACAGGGTGGTTTAGCCTATGGCTACACCTTC
CDR3aa: CASSPGQGGLAYGYTF
v_gene: TRBV4-1
d_gene: TRBD1
j_gene: TRBJ1-2
abundance: few

CDR3nt: TGTGCCAGCCGGGACTGGCGGAATATTCAGTACTTC
CDR3aa: CASRDWRNIQYF
v_gene: TRBV27
d_gene: NA
j_gene: TRBJ2-4
abundance: NA

CDR3nt: TGTGCCAGCAGCGTAGAAGGGTGGACGGCAGATACGCAGTATTTT
CDR3aa: CASSVEGWTADTQYF
v_gene: TRBV9
d_gene: NA
j_gene: TRBJ2-3
abundance: few

CDR3nt: TGTGCCAGCAGCGTAGATCCCACGGCGTCTAACTATGGCTACACCTTC
CDR3aa: CASSVDPTASNYGYTF
v_gene: TRBV9
d_gene: NA
j_gene: TRBJ1-2
abundance: NA

CDR3nt: TGTGCCAGCAGCTTAGCACGGACAGGGGGTAAGGTGGGCAATCAGCCCCAGCATTTT
CDR3aa: CASSLARTGGKVGNQPQHF
v_gene: TRBV7-9
d_gene: TRBD1
j_gene: TRBJ1-5
abundance: few

CDR3nt: TGTGCCAGTAAACATAAGGGGCCCCAGCATTTT
CDR3aa: CASKHKGPQHF
v_gene: TRBV28
d_gene: NA
j_gene: TRBJ1-5
abundance: NA

CDR3nt: TGTGCCAGCAGTGCTGGGGACCCGTTCGGCATTCAGTACTTC
CDR3aa: CASSAGDPFGIQYF
v_gene: TRBV2
d_gene: NA
j_gene: TRBJ2-4
abundance: few

CDR3nt: TGTGCCAGCAGCCTACAGACAGGATTTGGCTACACCTTC
CDR3aa: CASSLQTGFGYTF
v_gene: TRBV5-4
d_gene: NA
j_gene: TRBJ1-2
abundance: few

CDR3nt: TGCGCCAGCAGCCGCCTCCCAGCCAAAAACATTCAGTACTTC
CDR3aa: CASSRLPAKNIQYF
v_gene: TRBV4-1
d_gene: NA
j_gene: TRBJ2-4
abundance: few

CDR3nt: TGTGCCACCAGGCGGGAGAGCTCCTACAATGAGCAGTTCTTC
CDR3aa: CATRRESSYNEQFF
v_gene: TRBV6-5
d_gene: TRBD2
j_gene: TRBJ2-1
abundance: many

CDR3nt: TGTGCCAGCAGCCCCGTTGGAAGAGGTTATGGCTACACCTTC
CDR3aa: CASSPVGRGYGYTF
v_gene: TRBV6-5
d_gene: NA
j_gene: TRBJ1-2
abundance: NA

CDR3nt: TGTGCCAGCAGTCAGACAGAGTCGGTCACTGAAGCTTTCTTT
CDR3aa: CASSQTESVTEAFF
v_gene: TRBV6-5
d_gene: NA
j_gene: TRBJ1-1
abundance: many

CDR3nt: TGTGCCAGCAGCTTAACTGCCAGGGAACACACTGAAGCTTTCTTT
CDR3aa: CASSLTAREHTEAFF
v_gene: TRBV7-9
d_gene: NA
j_gene: TRBJ1-1
abundance: NA

CDR3nt: TGTGCCAGCAGTTACTCGAGGACCAGTAAGACCCAGTACTTC
CDR3aa: CASSYSRTSKTQYF
v_gene: TRBV6-2/TRBV6-3
d_gene: NA
j_gene: TRBJ2-5
abundance: many

CDR3nt: TGTGCCAGCAGTTTGGTAGGGGAGCAGTTCTTC
CDR3aa: CASSLVGEQFF
v_gene: TRBV12-3/TRBV12-4
d_gene: NA
j_gene: TRBJ2-1
abundance: few

CDR3nt: TGTGCCAGCAGTCCTAGCATGGGCTACACCTTC
CDR3aa: CASSPSMGYTF
v_gene: TRBV6-2/TRBV6-3
d_gene: NA
j_gene: TRBJ1-2
abundance: NA

CDR3nt: TGTGCCAGCAGCTTACCCAGGGCCGGGGAGCTGTTTTTT
CDR3aa: CASSLPRAGELFF
v_gene: TRBV7-8
d_gene: NA
j_gene: TRBJ2-2
abundance: NA

CDR3nt: TGTGCCAGCCGCGACAGTACCTACGAGCAGTACTTC
CDR3aa: CASRDSTYEQYF
v_gene: TRBV6-2/TRBV6-3
d_gene: NA
j_gene: TRBJ2-7
abundance: NA

CDR3nt: TGCGCCAGCAGCGGGACAGGGCTTCGCTCCTATGGCTACACCTTC
CDR3aa: CASSGTGLRSYGYTF
v_gene: TRBV5-1
d_gene: TRBD1
j_gene: TRBJ1-2
abundance: many

CDR3nt: TGCGCCAGCAGCAGGGGACTAGCGGAAATCACAGATACGCAGTATTTT
CDR3aa: CASSRGLAEITDTQYF
v_gene: TRBV5-1
d_gene: TRBD2
j_gene: TRBJ2-3
abundance: many

CDR3nt: TGTGCCAGCAGCATGGGACCTCAAGAGACCCAGTACTTC
CDR3aa: CASSMGPQETQYF
v_gene: TRBV5-4
d_gene: NA
j_gene: TRBJ2-5
abundance: few

CDR3nt: TGTGCCAGTAGCCTAGGGGAACGCACTGAAGCTTTCTTT
CDR3aa: CASSLGERTEAFF
v_gene: TRBV19
d_gene: NA
j_gene: TRBJ1-1
abundance: NA

CDR3nt: TGTGCCAGCAGTTTGGGGGGAGGGCCGTATGGCTACACCTTC
CDR3aa: CASSLGGGPYGYTF
v_gene: TRBV6-5
d_gene: NA
j_gene: TRBJ1-2
abundance: many

CDR3nt: TGTGCCAGCAGCTTACCTAATTACAGGACCCCAAACAATGAGCAGTTCTTC
CDR3aa: CASSLPNYRTPNNEQFF
v_gene: TRBV11-2
d_gene: NA
j_gene: TRBJ2-1
abundance: many

CDR3nt: TGTTCCAGCAGGAAAGGGTACACCCCTGACTACGAGCAGTACTTC
CDR3aa: CSSRKGYTPDYEQYF
v_gene: TRBV6-2/TRBV6-3
d_gene: NA
j_gene: TRBJ2-7
abundance: NA

CDR3nt: TGTGCCAGCAGTTACTCGAGACTAGCGGTAGAAGAGACCCAGTACTTC
CDR3aa: CASSYSRLAVEETQYF
v_gene: TRBV6-6
d_gene: TRBD2
j_gene: TRBJ2-5
abundance: few

CDR3nt: TGTGCCAGCTATTCCTTGGCCGGGGCACAAGAGACCCAGTACTTC
CDR3aa: CASYSLAGAQETQYF
v_gene: TRBV27
d_gene: NA
j_gene: TRBJ2-5
abundance: NA

CDR3nt: TGTGCCAGCAGCCTAACTAGCGGGGGGGCCAGGGGCACAGATACGCAGTATTTT
CDR3aa: CASSLTSGGARGTDTQYF
v_gene: TRBV9
d_gene: TRBD2
j_gene: TRBJ2-3
abundance: NA

CDR3nt: TGTGCCACCAGTGATTTGCGACAGCAGGGGGATACGCAGTATTTT
CDR3aa: CATSDLRQQGDTQYF
v_gene: TRBV24-1
d_gene: NA
j_gene: TRBJ2-3
abundance: NA

CDR3nt: TGCGCCAGCAGCCAAGACTACCAGAACACTGAAGCTTTCTTT
CDR3aa: CASSQDYQNTEAFF
v_gene: TRBV4-1
d_gene: NA
j_gene: TRBJ1-1
abundance: many

CDR3nt: TGCAGTGCTAGAGATCCCGGTGGAGAGACCCAGTACTTC
CDR3aa: CSARDPGGETQYF
v_gene: TRBV20-1
d_gene: NA
j_gene: TRBJ2-5
abundance: NA